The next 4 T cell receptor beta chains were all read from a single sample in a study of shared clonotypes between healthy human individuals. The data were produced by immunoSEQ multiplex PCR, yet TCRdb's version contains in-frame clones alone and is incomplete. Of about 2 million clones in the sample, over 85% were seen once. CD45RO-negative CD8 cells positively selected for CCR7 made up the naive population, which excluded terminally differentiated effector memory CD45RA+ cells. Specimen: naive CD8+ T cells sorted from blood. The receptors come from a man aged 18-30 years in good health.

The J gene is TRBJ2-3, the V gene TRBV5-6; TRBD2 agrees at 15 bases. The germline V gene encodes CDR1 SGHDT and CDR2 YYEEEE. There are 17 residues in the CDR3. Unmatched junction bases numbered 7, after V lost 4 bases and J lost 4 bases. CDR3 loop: CASSGEGLAGGADTQYF. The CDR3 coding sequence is TGTGCCAGCAGCGGAGAGGGACTAGCGGGGGGAGCAGATACGCAGTATTTT. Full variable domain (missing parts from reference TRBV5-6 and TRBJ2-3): DAGVTQSPTHLIKTRGQQVTLRCSPKSGHDTVSWYQQALGQGPQFIFQYYEEEERQRGNFPDRFSGHQFPNYSSELNVNALLLGDSALYLCASSGEGLAGGADTQYFGPGTRLTVL.

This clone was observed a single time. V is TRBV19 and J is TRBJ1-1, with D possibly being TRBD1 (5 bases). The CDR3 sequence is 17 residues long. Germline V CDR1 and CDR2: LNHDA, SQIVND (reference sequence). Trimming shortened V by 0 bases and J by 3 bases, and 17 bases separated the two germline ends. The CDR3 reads CASSIDPTGGWDTEAFF. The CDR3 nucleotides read TGTGCCAGTAGTATAGACCCCACAGGTGGCTGGGACACTGAAGCTTTCTTT.

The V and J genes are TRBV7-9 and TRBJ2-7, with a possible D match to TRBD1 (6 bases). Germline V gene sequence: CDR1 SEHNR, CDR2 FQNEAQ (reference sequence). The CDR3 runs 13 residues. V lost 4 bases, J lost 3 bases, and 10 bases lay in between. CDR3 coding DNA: TGTGCCAGCAGCTCTACAGGGTACTACGAGCAGTACTTC. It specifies CASSSTGYYEQYF. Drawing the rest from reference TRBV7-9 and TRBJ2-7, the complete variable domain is DTGVSQNPRHKITKRGQNVTFRCDPISEHNRLYWYRQTLGQGPEFLTYFQNEAQLEKSRLLSDRFSAERPKGSFSTLEIQRTEQGDSAMYLCASSSTGYYEQYFGPGTRLTVT.

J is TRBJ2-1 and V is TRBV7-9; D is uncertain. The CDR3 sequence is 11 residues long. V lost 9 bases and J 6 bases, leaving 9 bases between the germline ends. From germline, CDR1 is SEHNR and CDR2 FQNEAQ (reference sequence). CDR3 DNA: TGTGCCAGTAGGGAAGGCAATGAGCAGTTCTTC. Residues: CASREGNEQFF.